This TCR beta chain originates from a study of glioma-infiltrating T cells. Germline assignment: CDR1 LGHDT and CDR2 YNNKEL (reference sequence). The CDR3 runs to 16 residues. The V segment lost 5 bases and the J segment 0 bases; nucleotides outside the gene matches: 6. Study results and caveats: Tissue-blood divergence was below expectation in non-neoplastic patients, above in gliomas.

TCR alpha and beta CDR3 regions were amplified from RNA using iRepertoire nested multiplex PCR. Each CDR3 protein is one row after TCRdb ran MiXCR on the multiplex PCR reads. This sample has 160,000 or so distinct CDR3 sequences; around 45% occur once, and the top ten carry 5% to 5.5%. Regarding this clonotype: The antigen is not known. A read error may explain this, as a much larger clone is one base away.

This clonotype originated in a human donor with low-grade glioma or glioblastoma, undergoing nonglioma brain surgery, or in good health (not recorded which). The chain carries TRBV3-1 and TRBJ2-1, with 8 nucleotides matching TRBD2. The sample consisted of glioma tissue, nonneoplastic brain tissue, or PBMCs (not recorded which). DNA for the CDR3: TGTGCCAGCAGCAAAAGAGGGACTAGCTCCTACAATGAGCAGTTCTTC. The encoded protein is CASSKRGTSSYNEQFF.